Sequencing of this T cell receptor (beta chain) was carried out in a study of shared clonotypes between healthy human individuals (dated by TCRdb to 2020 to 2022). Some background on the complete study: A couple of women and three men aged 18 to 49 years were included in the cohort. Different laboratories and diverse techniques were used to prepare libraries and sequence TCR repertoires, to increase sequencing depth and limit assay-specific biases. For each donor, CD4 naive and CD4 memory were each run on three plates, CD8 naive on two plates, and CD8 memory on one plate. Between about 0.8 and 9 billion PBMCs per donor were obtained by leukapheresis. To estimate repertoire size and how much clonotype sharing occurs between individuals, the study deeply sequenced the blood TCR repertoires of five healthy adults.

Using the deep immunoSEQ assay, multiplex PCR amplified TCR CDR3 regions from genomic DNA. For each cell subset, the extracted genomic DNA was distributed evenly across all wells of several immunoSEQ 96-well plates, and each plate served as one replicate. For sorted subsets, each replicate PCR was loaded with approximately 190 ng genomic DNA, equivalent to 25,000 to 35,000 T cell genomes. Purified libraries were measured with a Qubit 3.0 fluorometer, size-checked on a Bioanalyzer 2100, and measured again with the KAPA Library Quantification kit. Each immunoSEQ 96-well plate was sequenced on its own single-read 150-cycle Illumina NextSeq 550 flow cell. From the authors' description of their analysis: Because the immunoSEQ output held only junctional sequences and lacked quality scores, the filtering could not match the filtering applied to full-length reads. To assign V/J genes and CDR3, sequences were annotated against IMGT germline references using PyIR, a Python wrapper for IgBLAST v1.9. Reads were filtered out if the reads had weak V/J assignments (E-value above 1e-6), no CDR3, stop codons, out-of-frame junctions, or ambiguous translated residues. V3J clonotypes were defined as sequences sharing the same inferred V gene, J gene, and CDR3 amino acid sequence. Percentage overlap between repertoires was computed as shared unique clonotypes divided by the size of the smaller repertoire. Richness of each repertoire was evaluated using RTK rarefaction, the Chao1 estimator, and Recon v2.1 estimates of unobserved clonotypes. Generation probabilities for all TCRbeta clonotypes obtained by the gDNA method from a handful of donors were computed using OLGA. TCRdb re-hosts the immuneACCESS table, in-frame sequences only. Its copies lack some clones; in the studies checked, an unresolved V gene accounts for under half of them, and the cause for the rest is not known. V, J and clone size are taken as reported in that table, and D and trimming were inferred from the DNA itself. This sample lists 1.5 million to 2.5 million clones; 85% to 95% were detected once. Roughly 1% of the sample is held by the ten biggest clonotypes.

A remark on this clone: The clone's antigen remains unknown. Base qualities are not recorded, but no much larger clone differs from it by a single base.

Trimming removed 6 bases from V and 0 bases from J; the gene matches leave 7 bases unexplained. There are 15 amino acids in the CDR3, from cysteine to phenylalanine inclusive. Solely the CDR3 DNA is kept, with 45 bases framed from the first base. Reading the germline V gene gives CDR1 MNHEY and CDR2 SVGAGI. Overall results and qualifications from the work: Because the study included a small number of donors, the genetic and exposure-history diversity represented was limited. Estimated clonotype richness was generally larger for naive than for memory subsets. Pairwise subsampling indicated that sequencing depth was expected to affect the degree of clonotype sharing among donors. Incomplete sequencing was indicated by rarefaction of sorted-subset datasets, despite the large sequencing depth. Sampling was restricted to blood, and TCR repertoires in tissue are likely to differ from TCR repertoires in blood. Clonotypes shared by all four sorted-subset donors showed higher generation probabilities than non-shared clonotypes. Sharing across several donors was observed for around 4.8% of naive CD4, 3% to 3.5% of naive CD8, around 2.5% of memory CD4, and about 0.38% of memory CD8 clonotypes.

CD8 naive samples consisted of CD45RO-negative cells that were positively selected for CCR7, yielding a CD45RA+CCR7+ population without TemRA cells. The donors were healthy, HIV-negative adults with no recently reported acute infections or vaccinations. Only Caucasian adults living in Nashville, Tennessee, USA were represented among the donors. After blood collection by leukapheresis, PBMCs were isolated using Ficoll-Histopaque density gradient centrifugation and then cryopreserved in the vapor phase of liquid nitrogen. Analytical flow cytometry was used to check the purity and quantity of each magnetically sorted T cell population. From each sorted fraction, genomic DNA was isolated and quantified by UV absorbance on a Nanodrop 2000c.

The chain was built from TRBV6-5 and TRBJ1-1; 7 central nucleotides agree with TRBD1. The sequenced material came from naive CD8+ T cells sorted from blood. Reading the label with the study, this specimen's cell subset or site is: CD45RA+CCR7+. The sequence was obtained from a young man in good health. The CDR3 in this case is CASRSGTVLNTEAFF. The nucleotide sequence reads TGTGCCAGCAGATCCGGGACAGTCTTGAACACTGAAGCTTTCTTT.